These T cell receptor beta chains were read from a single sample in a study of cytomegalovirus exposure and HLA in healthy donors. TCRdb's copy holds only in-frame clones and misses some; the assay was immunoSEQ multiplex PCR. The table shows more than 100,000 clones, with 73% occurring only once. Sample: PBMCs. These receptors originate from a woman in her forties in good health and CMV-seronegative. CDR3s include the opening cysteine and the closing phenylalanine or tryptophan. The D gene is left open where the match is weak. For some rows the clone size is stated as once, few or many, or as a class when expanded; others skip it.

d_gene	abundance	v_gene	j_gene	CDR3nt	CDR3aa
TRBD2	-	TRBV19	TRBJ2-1	TGTGCCAGTAGTAAGTCGCTAGCGGGAGTGGGGTCCTACAATGAGCAGTTCTTC	CASSKSLAGVGSYNEQFF
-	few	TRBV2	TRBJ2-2	TGTGCCAGCAGTGAAGGGACATTTTCCGGGGAGCTGTTTTTT	CASSEGTFSGELFF
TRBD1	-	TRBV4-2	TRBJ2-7	TGTGCCAGCAGCCATGTGGGACAGGGAGGCTACGAGCAGTACTTC	CASSHVGQGGYEQYF
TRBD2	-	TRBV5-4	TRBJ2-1	TGTGCCAGCAGCTTGGCTGCTAGCGGGACTGAGCAGTTCTTC	CASSLAASGTEQFF
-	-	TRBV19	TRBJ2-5	TGTGCCAGTAGTATCTGGGGCGAGGAGACCCAGTACTTC	CASSIWGEETQYF
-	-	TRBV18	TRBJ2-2	TGTGCCAGCTCGGCCGACATGTCCGGGGAGCTGTTTTTT	CASSADMSGELFF
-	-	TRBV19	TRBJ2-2	TGTGCCAGTAGGCCGGGACACAACACCGGGGAGCTGTTTTTT	CASRPGHNTGELFF
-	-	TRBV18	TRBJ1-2	TGTGCCAGCTCAGCCCTGCCAGGGAACTATGGCTACACCTTC	CASSALPGNYGYTF
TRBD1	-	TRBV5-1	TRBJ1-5	TGCGCCAGCAGCTTGGGAGGGGGACAGGGCTTGGATCAGCCCCAGCATTTT	CASSLGGGQGLDQPQHF
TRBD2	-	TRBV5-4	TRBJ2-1	TGTGCCAGCCGGCTAGCGAGGGGACTAGCGGGAGTCGTCTCCTACAATGAGCAGTTCTTC	CASRLARGLAGVVSYNEQFF
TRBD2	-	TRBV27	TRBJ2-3	TGTGCCAGCAGTGCCCCTAGCGGGAGGGGAGATACGCAGTATTTT	CASSAPSGRGDTQYF
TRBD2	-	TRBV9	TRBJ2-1	TGTGCCAGCAGCGTAGTAGGGACTAGCGCATACAATGAGCAGTTCTTC	CASSVVGTSAYNEQFF
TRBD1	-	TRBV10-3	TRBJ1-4	TGTGCCATCAGTACCGGGACAGGGGGCCCTAATGAAAAACTGTTTTTT	CAISTGTGGPNEKLFF
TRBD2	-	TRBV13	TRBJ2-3	TGTGCCAGCAGCTTACCCCCCTTCGGCGGGGGGATGAATACGCAGTATTTT	CASSLPPFGGGMNTQYF
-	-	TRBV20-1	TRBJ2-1	TGCAGTGCTCCCATAGAGAATGAGCAGTTCTTC	CSAPIENEQFF
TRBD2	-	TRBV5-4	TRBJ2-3	TGTGCCAGCAGCCCTAGCGGGGGTCCTCAGGGTGGAGATACGCAGTATTTT	CASSPSGGPQGGDTQYF
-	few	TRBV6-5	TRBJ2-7	TGTGCCAGCAGTTACTCGAATAGCTACGAGCAGTACTTC	CASSYSNSYEQYF
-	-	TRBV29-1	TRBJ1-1	TGCAGCGTTGTTCGGCAGGATGAGACTGAAGCTTTCTTT	CSVVRQDETEAFF
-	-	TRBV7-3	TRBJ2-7	TGTGCCAGCAGCATCTCGGACAGTCTCCCCTACGAGCAGTACTTC	CASSISDSLPYEQYF
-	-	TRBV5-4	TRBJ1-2	TGTGCCAGCAGCTTGGACTTTGGAGGGGAGGGCTACACCTTC	CASSLDFGGEGYTF
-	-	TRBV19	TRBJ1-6	TGTGCCAGTAGTGGCCCAATGCTGAATAATTCACCCCTCCACTTT	CASSGPMLNNSPLHF
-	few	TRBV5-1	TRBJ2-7	TGCGCCAGCAGGGCTGGATTGGGGAGGGGGTCCTACGAGCAGTACTTC	CASRAGLGRGSYEQYF
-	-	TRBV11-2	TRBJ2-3	TGTGCCAGCAGCTTTCCCGGTTCGGATACGCAGTATTTT	CASSFPGSDTQYF
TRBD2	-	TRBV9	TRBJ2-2	TGTGCCAGCAGGGGAGGGGACTTTATCTACACCGGGGAGCTGTTTTTT	CASRGGDFIYTGELFF
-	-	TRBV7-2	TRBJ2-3	TGTGCCAGCAGCTCCCCGGACAGAAGTTCAGATACGCAGTATTTT	CASSSPDRSSDTQYF
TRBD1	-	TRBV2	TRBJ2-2	TGTGCCAGCAGCGAACAGGGGGCGAACACCGGGGAGCTGTTTTTT	CASSEQGANTGELFF
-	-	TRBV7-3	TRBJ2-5	TGTGCCAGCAGCTTAGCTGGGGCCGAGACCCAGTACTTC	CASSLAGAETQYF
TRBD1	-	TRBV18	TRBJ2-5	TGTGCCAGCTCACCAAATGCGCGGACAGGGTTTTCCGAGACCCAGTACTTC	CASSPNARTGFSETQYF
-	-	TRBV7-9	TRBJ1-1	TGTGCCAGCAGCCCGGACACCCGTGAAGCTTTCTTT	CASSPDTREAFF
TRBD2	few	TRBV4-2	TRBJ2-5	TGTGCCAGCAGCGAACGAATAGCGGGGGGGATCCAAGAGACCCAGTACTTC	CASSERIAGGIQETQYF
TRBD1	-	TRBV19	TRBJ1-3	TGTGCCAGTACCGACAGGGGGCTGGCTGGAAACACCATATATTTT	CASTDRGLAGNTIYF
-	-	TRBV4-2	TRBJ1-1	TGTGCCAGCAGCCAGGCCTCGTTCGGGGGGGGAACCGGGACATTGCAAATCAAGACTGAAGCTTTCTTT	CASSQASFGGGTGTLQIKTEAFF
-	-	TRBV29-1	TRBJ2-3	TGCAGCGTTGAAGATCGGTTTACGGGAACCACAGATACGCAGTATTTT	CSVEDRFTGTTDTQYF
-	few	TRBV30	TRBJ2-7	TGTGCCTATATAGCCGGGACACCTCAAACCCTGGGGCCCTACGAGCAGTACTTC	CAYIAGTPQTLGPYEQYF
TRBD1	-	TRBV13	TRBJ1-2	TGTGCCAGCAAATGGAGGGGGCAGGGGGCAACTCACCCTAACTATGGCTACACCTTC	CASKWRGQGATHPNYGYTF
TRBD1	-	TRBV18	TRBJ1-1	TGTGCCAGCTCACCCGCCCGAGGGCAGGGGGATATGAACACTGAAGCTTTCTTT	CASSPARGQGDMNTEAFF
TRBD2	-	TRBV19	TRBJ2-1	TGTGCCAGTAGTGAGGGGGGTAGCGGGGGCCAGAGGAATGAGCAGTTCTTC	CASSEGGSGGQRNEQFF
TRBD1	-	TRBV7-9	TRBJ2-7	TGTTCCACCGACCACAACCACCAGGGGGCTTCGTACGAGCAGTACTTC	CSTDHNHQGASYEQYF
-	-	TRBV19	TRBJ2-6	TGTGCCAGTAGTGGCACAGCGCTCTCTGGGGCCAACGGCCTGACTTTC	CASSGTALSGANGLTF
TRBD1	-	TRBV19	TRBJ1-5	TGTGCCAGTAGGTCCGGGACAGGGGGCAATCAGCCCCAGCATTTT	CASRSGTGGNQPQHF
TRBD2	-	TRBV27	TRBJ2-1	TGTGCCAGCAGTTTTGGGCTAGCGGACTCCTACAATGAGCAGTTCTTC	CASSFGLADSYNEQFF
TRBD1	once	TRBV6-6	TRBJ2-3	TGTGCCAGCACTCCGACAGGGGGTGCCGATACGCAGTATTTT	CASTPTGGADTQYF
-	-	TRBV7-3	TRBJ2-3	TGTGCCAGCAGCTTAACTAGCGTAAATACAGATACGCAGTATTTT	CASSLTSVNTDTQYF
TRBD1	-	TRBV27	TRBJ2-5	TGTGCCAGCAGTCCAATCCGGACAGGCCCAGAGACCCAGTACTTC	CASSPIRTGPETQYF
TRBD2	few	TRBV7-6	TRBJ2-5	TGTGCCAGCAGCTTAGCCGGTAGCGGGGCCGTGACCCAGTACTTC	CASSLAGSGAVTQYF
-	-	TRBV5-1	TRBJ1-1	TGCGCCAGCAGCGAGAGGGAAACTGAAGCTTTCTTT	CASSERETEAFF
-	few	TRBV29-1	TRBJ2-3	TGCAGCGTTGCAAACGGGATTACAGATACGCAGTATTTT	CSVANGITDTQYF
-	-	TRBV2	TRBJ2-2	TGTGCCAGCAGTAACGGGGTCGTTACCGGGGAGCTGTTTTTT	CASSNGVVTGELFF
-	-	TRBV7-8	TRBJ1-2	TGTGCCAGCAGCTTTCGCGGGGGGCACTATGGCTACACCTTC	CASSFRGGHYGYTF
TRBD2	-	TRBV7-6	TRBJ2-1	TGTGCCAGCAGCTCCCGGACTAGCGGGAGCTCCTACAATGAGCAGTTCTTC	CASSSRTSGSSYNEQFF
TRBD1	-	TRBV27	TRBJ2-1	TGTGCCAGCACCCAGGGACAGGGGGCCTACAATGAGCAGTTCTTC	CASTQGQGAYNEQFF
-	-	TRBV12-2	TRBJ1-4	TGTGCAAGTCGCTTAGCTTATCCCGACAGGATTAATGAAAAACTGTTTTTT	CASRLAYPDRINEKLFF
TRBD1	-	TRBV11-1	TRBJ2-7	TGTGCCAGCAGCTTAGTAGGACAGGGGAACGCCTACGAGCAGTACTTC	CASSLVGQGNAYEQYF
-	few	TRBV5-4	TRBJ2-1	TGTGCCAGCAGACCCGGGGGAGACGTAGTCGGCAATGAGCAGTTCTTC	CASRPGGDVVGNEQFF
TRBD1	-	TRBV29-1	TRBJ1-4	TGCAGCGTTACCCGGGACAGGGTCGGAAAACTGTTTTTT	CSVTRDRVGKLFF